The 19 T cell receptor beta chains listed next were all sequenced from one sample in a study of blood T cell repertoires in COVID-19. Sequencing used immunoSEQ multiplex PCR; TCRdb keeps in-frame clones, though not all of them. The sample includes about 340,000 clones, around 83% seen only once; the top ten take roughly 3%. Material for sequencing was peripheral blood. Receptor source: a man aged 25 to 40 with active or convalescent COVID-19.

V gene TRBV5-4 combines with J gene TRBJ2-2, with 10 bases identical to TRBD2. CDR3 length: 15 amino acids. V was pared by 5 bases and J by 6 bases, with 7 bases of the junction left unmatched. Germline V gene lookup returns CDR1 SGHNT and CDR2 YYREEE (reference sequence). Here the CDR3 reads CASSTPGLASGELFF. CDR3 nucleotide sequence: TGTGCCAGCAGTACACCGGGACTAGCGTCCGGGGAGCTGTTTTTT. Complete variable domain (other parts from reference TRBV5-4 and TRBJ2-2): ETGVTQSPTHLIKTRGQQVTLRCSSQSGHNTVSWYQQALGQGPQFIFQYYREEENGRGNFPPRFSGLQFPNYSSELNVNALELDDSALYLCASSTPGLASGELFFGEGSRLTVL.

The chain combines TRBV24-1 with TRBJ2-6; 10 nucleotides agree with TRBD1. The CDR3 spans 18 residues. Losses at the gene ends were 5 bases for V and 0 bases for J; bases not matched to a gene: 6. CDR1 is KGHDR and CDR2 is SFDVKD in the germline V gene. Here the CDR3 DNA reads TGTGCCACCAGTGCCGGGGGACAGGGGATCTCTGGGGCCAACGTCCTGACTTTC. This gives the protein CATSAGGQGISGANVLTF.

This clone was picked up a small number of times. The V and J genes are TRBV7-2 and TRBJ2-1; possibly TRBD2 for D (6 bases). CDR1 SGHTA and CDR2 FQGNSA come from the germline V gene. This CDR3 has 15 amino acids. The V gene lost 5 bases and the J gene lost 8 bases, with 19 bases spanning the gap. CDR3 bases: TGTGCCAGCAGCCCTTCGGGACTCCATTCGGATGAGCAGTTCTTC. This translates into CASSPSGLHSDEQFF. Based on the CDR3 plus reference TRBV7-2 and TRBJ2-1, the full variable domain is GAGVSQSPSNKVTEKGKDVELRCDPISGHTALYWYRQSLGQGLEFLIYFQGNSAPDKSGLPSDRFSAERTGGSVSTLTIQRTQQEDSAVYLCASSPSGLHSDEQFFGPGTRLTVL.

The chain couples TRBV5-6 to TRBJ1-2; 7 bases map to TRBD1. This CDR3 is built from 17 residues. Germline-derived CDR1 and CDR2 are SGHDT and YYEEEE. J was trimmed by 5 bases and V by 5 bases; bases with no gene match: 18. The CDR3, as DNA: TGTGCCAGCAGTGAACCGGGACAGCATTTTATGGGATATGGCTACACCTTC. Its protein is CASSEPGQHFMGYGYTF.

Comments on this clone: The sample carries other DNA sequences with the same CDR3. This chain links TRBV7-2 with TRBJ2-2; D uncertain. V lost 4 bases and J 3 bases, leaving 3 bases between the germline ends. CDR1 is SGHTA and CDR2 is FQGNSA in the germline V gene. This CDR3 region has 12 residues. DNA for the CDR3: TGTGCCAGCAGCTCTTACACCGGGGAGCTGTTTTTT. Protein sequence: CASSSYTGELFF.

The gene calls are TRBV10-3 and TRBJ2-1; the match to TRBD2 covers 10 bases. Losses at the gene ends were 10 bases for V and 1 base for J; bases not matched to a gene: 13. CDR3 length equals 17 residues. Germline V gene lookup returns CDR1 ENHRY and CDR2 SYGVKD. This chain's CDR3 is CATMGLARPDSYNEQFF. DNA of the CDR3: TGTGCCACCATGGGACTAGCGAGACCCGATTCCTACAATGAGCAGTTCTTC.

This clone was seen a single time. The CDR3 DNA reads as TGTGCCAGCAGTTACTCGATAGCAGCAACCAACACTGAAGCTTTCTTT. This sequence encodes CASSYSIAATNTEAFF. The V and J genes are TRBV6-2 or TRBV6-3 and TRBJ1-1; D is unclear. CDR3 length equals 16 residues. The V gene's germline CDR1 is MNHEY and CDR2 SVGEGT. V dropped 0 bases and J dropped 2 bases, with 13 bases sitting between them.

This sequence joins TRBV2 and TRBJ1-1; TRBD1 is a possible D gene (5 bases). CDR1 and CDR2 (germline): SNHLY, FYNNEI. Trimming stripped 5 bases from V and 3 bases from J, with 7 bases between. The CDR3 covers 12 residues. The CDR3 region has the DNA TGTGCCAGCAGTCTAGGGGACACTGAAGCTTTCTTT. Translation gives CASSLGDTEAFF.

The genes are TRBV29-1 and TRBJ2-1, with 10 bases aligning to TRBD2. The germline CDR1 and CDR2 sequences are SQVTM and ANQGSEA. Unmatched junction bases numbered 6, after V lost 5 bases and J lost 5 bases. The CDR3 runs 14 residues. CDR3 in amino acids: CSVSGGAGNNEQFF. CDR3 DNA sequence: TGCAGCGTTAGCGGGGGGGCCGGAAACAATGAGCAGTTCTTC.

The rearrangement joins TRBV28 to TRBJ2-2, with 8 bases that match TRBD1. Unmatched junction bases numbered 7, after V lost 3 bases and J lost 7 bases. The CDR3 spans 15 residues. Germline assignment: CDR1 MDHEN and CDR2 SYDVKM. CDR3: CASSFADRDGGELFF. DNA for the CDR3: TGTGCCAGCAGTTTTGCGGACAGGGACGGCGGGGAGCTGTTTTTT.

The rearrangement joins TRBV19 to TRBJ1-1; 7 bases align to TRBD1. J gave up 4 bases and V 5 bases, and 10 bases lay outside the gene matches. Germline V gene data show CDR1 as LNHDA and CDR2 as SQIVND (reference sequence). The CDR3 loop spans 15 amino acids. The CDR3 nucleotides read TGTGCCAGTAGTGACAGAGGGGGCTCGGGCACTGAAGCTTTCTTT. Protein sequence: CASSDRGGSGTEAFF.

This clone turned up a few times. J is TRBJ1-6 and V is TRBV19, with 9 bases fitting TRBD1. CDR1 is LNHDA, CDR2 SQIVND, per germline (reference sequence). CDR3 length: 13 amino acids. V lost 7 bases and J lost 9; bases outside the gene matches: 4. CDR3: CASTGTGRSPLHF. The CDR3 bases are TGTGCCAGTACCGGGACAGGGCGTTCACCCCTCCACTTT.

The chain links TRBV4-1 to TRBJ2-1; a weak D match, TRBD2 (5 bases). Trimming left V 0 bases short and J 8 bases short, with 14 bases between. CDR1 and CDR2 from the germline V gene are MGHRA and YSYEKL. CDR3 length: 15 amino acids. The CDR3 region has the DNA TGCGCCAGCAGCCAAGAACCCTCGGACTGGGATGAGCAGTTCTTC. Translating it yields CASSQEPSDWDEQFF.

This clone showed up just once. This chain links TRBV2 with TRBJ1-3; TRBD1 might be the D (5 bases). CDR3 size: 16 residues. Germline loops: CDR1 SNHLY, CDR2 FYNNEI. Trimming stripped 6 bases from V and 1 base from J, with 16 bases between. CDR3: CASSPNRQASGNTIYF. For the CDR3, the DNA is TGTGCCAGCAGCCCCAACAGGCAAGCTTCTGGAAACACCATATATTTT.

The chain links TRBV9 to TRBJ1-4; no reliable D call. The germline V and J ends were trimmed by 7 bases and 0 bases, with 7 bases remaining between them. The CDR3 contains 13 residues. Germline CDR1 is SGDLS and CDR2 is YYNGEE. CDR3 coding DNA: TGTGCCAGCGGCTCAGCAACTAATGAAAAACTGTTTTTT. Amino acids: CASGSATNEKLFF.

In nucleotides, the CDR3 is TGTGCCAGCAGCTTTCTAGGGGCTGGGGCCAACGTCCTGACTTTC. It specifies CASSFLGAGANVLTF. The rearrangement uses TRBV7-6 and TRBJ2-6; D may be TRBD1 (5 bases). The germline V and J ends were trimmed by 3 bases and 2 bases, with 8 bases remaining between them. This CDR3 spans 15 amino acids. The V gene's germline CDR1 is SGHVS and CDR2 FNYEAQ.

V is TRBV29-1 and J is TRBJ2-6, with D unclear. This CDR3 spans 13 amino acids. Trimming pared 3 bases from V and 0 bases from J, leaving 3 bases between. CDR1 is SQVTM and CDR2 is ANQGSEA in the germline V gene. The CDR3 sequence: CSVDSSGANVLTF. CDR3 DNA sequence: TGCAGCGTTGACAGCTCTGGGGCCAACGTCCTGACTTTC. Looking up the rest from reference TRBV29-1 and TRBJ2-6 gives the full variable domain: SAVISQKPSRDICQRGTSLTIQCQVDSQVTMMFWYRQQPGQSLTLIATANQGSEATYESGFVIDKFPISRPNLTFSTLTVSNMSPEDSSIYLCSVDSSGANVLTFGAGSRLTVL.

The chain uses TRBV5-8 and TRBJ2-7; a weak D match, TRBD1 (6 bases). Germline CDR1 SGHTS, CDR2 YDEGEE. V gave up 0 bases and J gave up 9 bases, with 16 bases separating them. The CDR3 loop spans 14 amino acids. CDR3 region: CASSLVRTARGQYF. CDR3 DNA: TGTGCCAGCAGCTTGGTACGGACAGCGAGAGGGCAGTACTTC. Using reference TRBV5-8 and TRBJ2-7 for the parts outside the CDR3, the full variable domain is EAGVTQSPTHLIKTRGQQATLRCSPISGHTSVYWYQQALGLGLQFLLWYDEGEERNRGNFPPRFSGRQFPNYSSELNVNALELEDSALYLCASSLVRTARGQYFGPGTRLTVT.

V and J are TRBV3-1 (or the pseudogene TRBV3-2) and TRBJ2-7; 9 bases match TRBD1. With V trimmed by 4 bases and J by 6 bases, 10 bases remained unmatched. Germline-derived CDR1 and CDR2 are LGHDT and YNNKEL (reference sequence). The CDR3 has 15 residues. The CDR3 region is CASSPRDRVVLEQYF. The CDR3 DNA sequence: TGTGCCAGCAGCCCCCGGGACAGGGTTGTTCTCGAGCAGTACTTC.